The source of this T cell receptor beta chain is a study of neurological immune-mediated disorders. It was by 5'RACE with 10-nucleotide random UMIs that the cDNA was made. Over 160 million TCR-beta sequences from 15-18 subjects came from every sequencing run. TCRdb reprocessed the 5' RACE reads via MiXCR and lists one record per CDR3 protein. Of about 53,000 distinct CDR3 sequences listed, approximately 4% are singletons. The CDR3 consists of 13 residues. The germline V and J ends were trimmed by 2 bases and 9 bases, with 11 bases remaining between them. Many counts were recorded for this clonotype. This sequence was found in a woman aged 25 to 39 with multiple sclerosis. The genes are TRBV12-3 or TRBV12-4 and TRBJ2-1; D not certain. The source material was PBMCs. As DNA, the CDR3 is TGTGCCAGCAGTTTACCTCGTGTGGGTGAGCAGTTCTTC. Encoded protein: CASSLPRVGEQFF.